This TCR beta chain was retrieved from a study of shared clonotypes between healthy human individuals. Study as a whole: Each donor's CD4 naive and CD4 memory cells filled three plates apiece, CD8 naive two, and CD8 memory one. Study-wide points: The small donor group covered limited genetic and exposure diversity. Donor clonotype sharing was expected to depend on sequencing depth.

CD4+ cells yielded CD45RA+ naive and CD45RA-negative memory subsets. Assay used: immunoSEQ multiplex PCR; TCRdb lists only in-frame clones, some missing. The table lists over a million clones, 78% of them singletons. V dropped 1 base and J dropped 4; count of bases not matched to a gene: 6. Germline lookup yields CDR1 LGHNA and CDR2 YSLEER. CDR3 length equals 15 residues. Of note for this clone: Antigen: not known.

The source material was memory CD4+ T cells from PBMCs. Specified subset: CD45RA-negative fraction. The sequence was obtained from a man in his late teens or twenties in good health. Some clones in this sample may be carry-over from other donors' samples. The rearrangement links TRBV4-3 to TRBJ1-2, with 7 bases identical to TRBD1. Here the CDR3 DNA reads TGCGCCAGCAGCCAAGTCTACAGGGGCCCCTATGGCTACACCTTC. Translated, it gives CASSQVYRGPYGYTF.